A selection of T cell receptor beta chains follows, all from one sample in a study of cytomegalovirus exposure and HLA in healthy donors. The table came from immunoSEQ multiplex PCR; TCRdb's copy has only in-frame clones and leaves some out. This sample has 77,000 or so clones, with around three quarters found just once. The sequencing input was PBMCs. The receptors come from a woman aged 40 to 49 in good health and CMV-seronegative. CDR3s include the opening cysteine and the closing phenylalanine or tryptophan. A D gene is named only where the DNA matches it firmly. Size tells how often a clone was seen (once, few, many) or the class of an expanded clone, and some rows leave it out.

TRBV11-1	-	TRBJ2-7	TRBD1	TGTGCCAGCAGCCAACAGGGGGTTACTTACGAGCAGTACTTC	CASSQQGVTYEQYF
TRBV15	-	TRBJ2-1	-	TGTGCCACCAGCAGGGTGAGCTCCTACAATGAGCAGTTCTTC	CATSRVSSYNEQFF
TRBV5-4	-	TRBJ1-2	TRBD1	TGTGCCAGCAGCTTGGAAGACAGGGGAGGGCCCTATGGCTACACCTTC	CASSLEDRGGPYGYTF
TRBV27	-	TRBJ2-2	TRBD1	TGTGCCAGCAGTTCTACAGGGGGCGCGAACACCGGGGAGCTGTTTTTT	CASSSTGGANTGELFF
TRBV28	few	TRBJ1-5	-	TGTGCCAGCATCGACAGGCCCTATAGCAATCAGCCCCAGCATTTT	CASIDRPYSNQPQHF
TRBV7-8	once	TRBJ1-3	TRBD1	TGTGCCAGCAGCTTGCTGCGCGGGACAGCGAGAAACACCATATATTTT	CASSLLRGTARNTIYF
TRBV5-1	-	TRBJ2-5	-	TGCGCCAGCAGGGGTGATACTAGTTGGCAAGAGACCCAGTACTTC	CASRGDTSWQETQYF
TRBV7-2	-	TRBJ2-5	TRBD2	TGTGCCAGCAGCTTAGTAGCGCCGGGACTAGCGGGAGCGTATGAGACCCAGTACTTC	CASSLVAPGLAGAYETQYF
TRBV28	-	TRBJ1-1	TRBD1	TGTGCCAGCAGTTTTGGGGACAGGGATAGCACTGAAGCTTTCTTT	CASSFGDRDSTEAFF
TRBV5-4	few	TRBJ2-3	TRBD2	TGTGCCAGCAGCCCGGCCAGACTAGCGACCCCAGATACGCAGTATTTT	CASSPARLATPDTQYF
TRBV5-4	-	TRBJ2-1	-	TGTGCCAGCAGTCAAGGGACTTTCACTTTTGACAATGAGCAGTTCTTC	CASSQGTFTFDNEQFF
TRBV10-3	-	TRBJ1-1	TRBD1	TGTGCCATCAGTGAGTCTTGGACAGGGAGGAACACTGAAGCTTTCTTT	CAISESWTGRNTEAFF
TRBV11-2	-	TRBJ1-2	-	TGTGCCAGCAGCTTATCACTGGACAGATACTATGGCTACACCTTC	CASSLSLDRYYGYTF
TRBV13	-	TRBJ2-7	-	TGTGCCAGCAGCCCCCCTGGCGGGGCAGGCTACGAGCAGTACTTC	CASSPPGGAGYEQYF
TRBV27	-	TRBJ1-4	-	TGTGCCACCGCCGGGAGGGCAGAGAATGAAAAACTGTTTTTT	CATAGRAENEKLFF
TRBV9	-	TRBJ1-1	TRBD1	TGTGCCAGCAGCGTAGCTACGGGACAGATCACTGAAGCTTTCTTT	CASSVATGQITEAFF
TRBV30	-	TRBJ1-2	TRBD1	TGTGCCTGGAGCCCGAGGCCCGGGACAGGGGGACGGGGCTATGGCTACACCTTC	CAWSPRPGTGGRGYGYTF
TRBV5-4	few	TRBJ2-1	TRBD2	TGTGCCAGCAACTTGGGAGCGGGGGGTTACAATGAGCAGTTCTTC	CASNLGAGGYNEQFF
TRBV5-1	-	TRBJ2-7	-	TGCGCCAGCAGCCCTGGACGCCAGGGCGAGCAGTACTTC	CASSPGRQGEQYF
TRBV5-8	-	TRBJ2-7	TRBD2	TGTGCCAGCAGGACCGGACTAGCGGGAAATTACGAGCAGTACTTC	CASRTGLAGNYEQYF
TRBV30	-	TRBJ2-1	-	TGTGCCTGGAGTTCCCGGGGTAATGAGCAGTTCTTC	CAWSSRGNEQFF
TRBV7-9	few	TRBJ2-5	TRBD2	TGTGCCAGCAGCTTAGCGCGCACTAGCGGACAAGAGACCCAGTACTTC	CASSLARTSGQETQYF
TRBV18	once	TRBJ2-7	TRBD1	TGTGCCAGCTCACCTTTGGGACAGAGTTCCTACGAGCAGTACTTC	CASSPLGQSSYEQYF
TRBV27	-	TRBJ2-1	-	TGTGCCAGCAGCAAAACCCTAAACAATGAGCAGTTCTTC	CASSKTLNNEQFF
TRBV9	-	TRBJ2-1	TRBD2	TGTGCCAGCAGCGTCCCACCCCAGCGGGGTGAGCAGTTCTTC	CASSVPPQRGEQFF
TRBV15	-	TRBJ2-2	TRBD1	TGTGCCACCAGCAGAGGAGGGGGCTCGAACACCGGGGAGCTGTTTTTT	CATSRGGGSNTGELFF
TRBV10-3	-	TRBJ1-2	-	TGTGCCATCAGTGAGGGGGAGGGAAACTATGGCTACACCTTC	CAISEGEGNYGYTF
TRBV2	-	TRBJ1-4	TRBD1	TGTGCCAGCCGTGGACAGGGCGGTGAAAAACTGTTTTTT	CASRGQGGEKLFF
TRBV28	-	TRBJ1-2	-	TGTGCCAGCAGTTTACCGACATATGGCTACACCTTC	CASSLPTYGYTF